This record covers a single TCR beta chain. The antigen remains undetermined. Repertoires were generated with immunoSEQ multiplex PCR, while TCRdb's copy carries only in-frame clones and drops some. Among some 68,000 clones listed, about 83% were seen once. The entry originates in a study of Tregs in tolerant kidney transplant recipients. General study results and limits: This study did not directly address biological reproducibility. Findings come from small patient numbers and require larger validation. Activated donor B cell expansion appeared to reveal the most relevant donor-specific TCRbeta repertoire.

Thawed PBMCs were FACS-sorted into unstimulated CD4+CD25+CD127- regulatory T cells, CD4+CD25- non-regulatory cells, CD4 and CD8 cells. Germline CDR1 and CDR2: SGHDT and YYEEEE. CDR3 length equals 14 residues. Trimming removed 3 bases at V and 3 bases at J, with 13 bases between. The TCR was taken from a human donor in good health. The sample comprised CD4+ T cells from blood. The chain uses TRBV5-6 and TRBJ2-7; D is perhaps TRBD2 (6 bases). CDR3 nucleotides: TGTGCCAGCAGCTCGCGACTAGGGAGCTACGAGCAGTACTTC. It yields the protein CASSSRLGSYEQYF.